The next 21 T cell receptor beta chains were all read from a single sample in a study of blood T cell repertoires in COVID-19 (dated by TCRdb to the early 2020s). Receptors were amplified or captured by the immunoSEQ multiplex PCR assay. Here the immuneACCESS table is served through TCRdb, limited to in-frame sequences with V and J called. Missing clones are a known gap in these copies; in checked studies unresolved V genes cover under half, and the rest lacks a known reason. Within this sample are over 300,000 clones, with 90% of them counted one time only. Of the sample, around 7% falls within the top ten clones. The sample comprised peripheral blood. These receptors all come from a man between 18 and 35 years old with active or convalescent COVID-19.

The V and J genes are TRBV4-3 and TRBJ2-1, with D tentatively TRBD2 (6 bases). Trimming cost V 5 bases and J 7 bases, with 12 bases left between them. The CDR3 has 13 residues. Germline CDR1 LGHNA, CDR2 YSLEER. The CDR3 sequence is CASSGRLENEQFF. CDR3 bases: TGCGCCAGCAGCGGTAGACTAGAGAATGAGCAGTTCTTC.

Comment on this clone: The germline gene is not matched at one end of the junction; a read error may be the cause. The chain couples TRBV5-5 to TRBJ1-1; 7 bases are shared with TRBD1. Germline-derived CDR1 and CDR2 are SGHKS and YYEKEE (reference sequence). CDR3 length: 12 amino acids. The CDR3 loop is CASSQPWDSLSF. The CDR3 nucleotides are TGTGCCAGCAGCCAACCGTGGGACAGCTTATCCTTT.

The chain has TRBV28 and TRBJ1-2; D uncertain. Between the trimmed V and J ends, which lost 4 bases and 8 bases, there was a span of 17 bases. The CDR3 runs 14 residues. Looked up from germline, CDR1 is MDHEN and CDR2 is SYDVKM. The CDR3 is CASSSPLGSEGYTF. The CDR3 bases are TGTGCCAGCAGTTCGCCCTTGGGGAGTGAGGGCTACACCTTC.

CDR3 bases: TGTGCCAGTAGTCCGGCAGGGGCGAGCGGGGAGCTGTTTTTT. Translated, it gives CASSPAGASGELFF. The chain uses TRBV19 and TRBJ2-2; a possible D gene is TRBD1 (6 bases). V lost 5 bases to trimming and J lost 7 bases, with 14 bases between them. CDR1 and CDR2 (germline): LNHDA, SQIVND (reference sequence). This CDR3 has 14 residues. The complete variable domain, with remaining parts taken from reference TRBV19 and TRBJ2-2, reads DGGITQSPKYLFRKEGQNVTLSCEQNLNHDAMYWYRQDPGQGLRLIYYSQIVNDFQKGDIAEGYSVSREKKESFPLTVTSAQKNPTAFYLCASSPAGASGELFFGEGSRLTVL.

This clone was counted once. The CDR3 bases are TGTGCCAGCAGCCAGGGGACAGGGGGCTACACCTTC. This translates into CASSQGTGGYTF. This chain connects TRBV12-3 or TRBV12-4 to TRBJ1-2, with 9 bases fitting TRBD1. The length of the CDR3 is 12 residues. Unmatched junction bases numbered 4, after V lost 6 bases and J lost 8 bases.

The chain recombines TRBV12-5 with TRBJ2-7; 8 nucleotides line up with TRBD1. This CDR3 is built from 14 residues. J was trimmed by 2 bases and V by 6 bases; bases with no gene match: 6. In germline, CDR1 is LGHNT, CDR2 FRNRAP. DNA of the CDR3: TGTGCTAGTGGCCCCGGACAGGGAACCTACGAGCAGTACTTC. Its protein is CASGPGQGTYEQYF.

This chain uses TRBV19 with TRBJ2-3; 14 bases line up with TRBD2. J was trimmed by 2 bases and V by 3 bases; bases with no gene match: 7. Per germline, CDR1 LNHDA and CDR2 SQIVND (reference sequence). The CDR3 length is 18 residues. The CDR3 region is CASSIPGLAGEITDTQYF. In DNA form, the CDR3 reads TGTGCCAGTAGTATCCCGGGACTAGCGGGGGAGATCACAGATACGCAGTATTTT.

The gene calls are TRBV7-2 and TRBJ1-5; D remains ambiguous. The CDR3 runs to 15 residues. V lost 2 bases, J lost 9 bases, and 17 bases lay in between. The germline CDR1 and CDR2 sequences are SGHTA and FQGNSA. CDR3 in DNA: TGTGCCAGCAGCTTACAGGAAACTCCCATCCGGCCCCAGCATTTT. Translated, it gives CASSLQETPIRPQHF.

DNA for the CDR3: TGTGCCAGCAGCCCAGGGTGGGGCAGTTCGTTAACCTACGAGCAGTACTTC. Translation gives CASSPGWGSSLTYEQYF. The chain employs TRBV3-1 (or the pseudogene TRBV3-2) and TRBJ2-7, with a weak D call TRBD1 (5 bases). CDR3 length equals 17 residues. V was pared by 4 bases and J by 2 bases, with 21 bases between. Germline assignment: CDR1 LGHDT and CDR2 YNNKEL (reference sequence).

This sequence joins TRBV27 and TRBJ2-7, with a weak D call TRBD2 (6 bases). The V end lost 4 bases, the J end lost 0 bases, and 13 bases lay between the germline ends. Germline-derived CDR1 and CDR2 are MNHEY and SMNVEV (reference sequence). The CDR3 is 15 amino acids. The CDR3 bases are TGTGCCAGCAGTTCGAAGAGCGGGTACTCCTACGAGCAGTACTTC. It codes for CASSSKSGYSYEQYF.

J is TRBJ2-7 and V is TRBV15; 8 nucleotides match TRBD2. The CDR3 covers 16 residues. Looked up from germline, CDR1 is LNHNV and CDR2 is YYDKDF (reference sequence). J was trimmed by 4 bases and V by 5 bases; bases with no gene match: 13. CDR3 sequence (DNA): TGTGCCACCAGCCCCCACCCGAACGGGGGGGAGTACGAGCAGTACTTC. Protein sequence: CATSPHPNGGEYEQYF.

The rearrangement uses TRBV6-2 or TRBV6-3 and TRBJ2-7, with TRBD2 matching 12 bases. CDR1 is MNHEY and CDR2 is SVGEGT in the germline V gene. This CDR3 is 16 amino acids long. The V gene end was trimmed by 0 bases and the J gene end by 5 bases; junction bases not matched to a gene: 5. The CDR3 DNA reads TGTGCCAGCAGTTACTCACTAGCGGGAGGTCTCGACGAGCAGTACTTC. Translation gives CASSYSLAGGLDEQYF.

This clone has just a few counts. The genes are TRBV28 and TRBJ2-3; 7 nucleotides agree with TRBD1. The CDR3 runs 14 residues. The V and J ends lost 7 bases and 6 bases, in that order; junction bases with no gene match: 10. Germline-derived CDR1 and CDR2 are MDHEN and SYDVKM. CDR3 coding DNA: TGTGCCAGCACCCGAGGTCAGGGGGAGGATACGCAGTATTTT. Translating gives CASTRGQGEDTQYF.

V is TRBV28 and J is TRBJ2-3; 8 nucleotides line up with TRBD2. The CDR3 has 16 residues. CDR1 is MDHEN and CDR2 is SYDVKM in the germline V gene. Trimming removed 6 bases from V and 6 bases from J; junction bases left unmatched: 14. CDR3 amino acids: CASRREDSTPRDTQYF. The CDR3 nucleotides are TGTGCCAGCAGGCGGGAGGACAGCACCCCGCGGGATACGCAGTATTTT.

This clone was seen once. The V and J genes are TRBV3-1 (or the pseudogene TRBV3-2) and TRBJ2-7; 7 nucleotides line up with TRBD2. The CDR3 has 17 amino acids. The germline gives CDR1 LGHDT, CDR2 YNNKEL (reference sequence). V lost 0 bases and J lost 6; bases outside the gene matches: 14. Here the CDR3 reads CASSQDMREGLIREQYF. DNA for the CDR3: TGTGCCAGCAGCCAAGATATGAGGGAGGGCCTTATTCGCGAGCAGTACTTC.

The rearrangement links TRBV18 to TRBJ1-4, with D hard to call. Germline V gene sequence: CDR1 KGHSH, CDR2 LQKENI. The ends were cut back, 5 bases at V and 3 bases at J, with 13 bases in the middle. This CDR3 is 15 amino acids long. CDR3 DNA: TGTGCCAGCTCAGCCGACACAGCAGCTAATGAAAAACTGTTTTTT. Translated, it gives CASSADTAANEKLFF. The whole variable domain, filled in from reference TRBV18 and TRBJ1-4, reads NAGVMQNPRHLVRRRGQEARLRCSPMKGHSHVYWYRQLPEEGLKFMVYLQKENIIDESGMPKERFSAEFPKEGPSILRIQQVVRGDSAAYFCASSADTAANEKLFFGSGTQLSVL.

In DNA form, the CDR3 reads TGTGCCAGCAGTGAAGAGAGGGTGGGCAATCAGCCCCAGCATTTT. Translated, it gives CASSEERVGNQPQHF. This chain joins TRBV2 and TRBJ1-5, with D uncertain. The CDR3 consists of 15 residues. Germline loops: CDR1 SNHLY, CDR2 FYNNEI. Between the trimmed V and J ends, which lost 1 base and 2 bases, there was a span of 9 bases.

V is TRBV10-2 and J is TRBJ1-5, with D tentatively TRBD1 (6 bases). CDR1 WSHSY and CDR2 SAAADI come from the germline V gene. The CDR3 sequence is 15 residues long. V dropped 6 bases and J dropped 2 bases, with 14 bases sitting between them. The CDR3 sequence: CASRRDTGGNQPQHF. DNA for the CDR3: TGCGCCAGCAGGAGGGACACCGGGGGCAATCAGCCCCAGCATTTT.

Here the CDR3 DNA reads TGCGCCAGCAGCCAAATCCAAGAGACCCAGTACTTC. This translates into CASSQIQETQYF. The chain couples TRBV5-1 to TRBJ2-5; D uncertain. This CDR3 contains 12 residues. CDR1 and CDR2 from the germline V gene are SGHRS and YFSETQ. V was cut by 4 bases and J by 1 base, with 5 bases left in between.

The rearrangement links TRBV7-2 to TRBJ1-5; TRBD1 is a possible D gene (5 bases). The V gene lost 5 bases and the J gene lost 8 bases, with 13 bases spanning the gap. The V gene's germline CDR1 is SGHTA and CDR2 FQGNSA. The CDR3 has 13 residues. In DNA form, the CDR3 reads TGTGCCAGCAGCCATACCCAGGGCGAGCCCCAGCATTTT. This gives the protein CASSHTQGEPQHF.

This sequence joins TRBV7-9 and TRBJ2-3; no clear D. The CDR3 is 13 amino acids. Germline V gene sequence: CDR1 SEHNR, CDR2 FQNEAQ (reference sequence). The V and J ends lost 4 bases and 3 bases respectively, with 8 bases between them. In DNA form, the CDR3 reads TGTGCCAGCAGCTCCCCCTCGACAGATACGCAGTATTTT. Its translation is CASSSPSTDTQYF.